The rows below give T cell receptor beta chains drawn from one sample of a study of PD-1 blockade in classical Hodgkin lymphoma. Method: immunoSEQ multiplex PCR; TCRdb's copy keeps in-frame clones and lacks some. The sample has 99,000 or so clones, about nine tenths seen once. The sequences come from peripheral blood mononuclear cells (PBMCs), collected before the fourth cycle of nivolumab. These receptor sequences come from a human donor with classical Hodgkin lymphoma. Both conserved end residues are part of each CDR3. D genes are given only for firm matches. Size tells how often a clone was seen (once, few, many) or the class of an expanded clone, and some rows leave it out.

abundance | d_gene | j_gene | v_gene | CDR3nt | CDR3aa
. | . | TRBJ1-1 | TRBV2 | TGTGCCAGCACCGCGGAGGGGGGCAAAGCTTTCTTT | CASTAEGGKAFF
. | . | TRBJ1-1 | TRBV15 | TGTGCCACCAGCAGAGGATGGGGGGGGACACTGAACACTGAAGCTTTCTTT | CATSRGWGGTLNTEAFF
. | . | TRBJ1-1 | TRBV5-6 | TGTGCCAGCAGCCCTGCTATGAACACTGAAGCTTTCTTT | CASSPAMNTEAFF
. | . | TRBJ2-5 | TRBV2 | TGTGCCAGCAGACCCGGGCCCCAAGAGACCCAGTACTTC | CASRPGPQETQYF
. | . | TRBJ2-1 | TRBV4-3 | TGCGCCAGCAGCCAAGAGCAGGGCCGTCGTGGTGCCTACAATGAGCAGTTCTTC | CASSQEQGRRGAYNEQFF
. | . | TRBJ2-6 | TRBV2 | TGTGCCAGCAGTGGGATCAGGTTAACGGGTGGAACTTTC | CASSGIRLTGGTF
. | . | TRBJ1-4 | TRBV5-5 | TGTGCCAGCAGCTTGGGACAGCCCGAAAAACTGTTTTTT | CASSLGQPEKLFF
. | TRBD2 | TRBJ2-7 | TRBV7-2 | TGTGCCAGCAGCTTAGGCCTAGCGGGCTACGAGCAGTACTTC | CASSLGLAGYEQYF
. | . | TRBJ2-7 | TRBV5-1 | TGCGCCAGCAGCTTGTATTCCCACCACGAGCAGTACTTC | CASSLYSHHEQYF
. | . | TRBJ1-1 | TRBV5-1 | TGCGCCAGCAGCTCTCCTGGCATAAACACTGAAGCTTTCTTT | CASSSPGINTEAFF
. | . | TRBJ1-4 | TRBV18 | TGTGCCAGCTCTGGAGGGGGAGTGGCAACTAATGAAAAACTGTTTTTT | CASSGGGVATNEKLFF
. | TRBD1 | TRBJ1-1 | TRBV7-6 | TGTGCCAGCAGCCCCTGGACAGGGCGAAACACTGAAGCTTTCTTT | CASSPWTGRNTEAFF
. | . | TRBJ1-1 | TRBV11-2 | TGTGCCAGCAGTTTCGGTGGTACTGAAGCTTTCTTT | CASSFGGTEAFF
. | TRBD1 | TRBJ1-1 | TRBV10-2 | TGCGCCAGCACCCCTTGGACAGGGGACACTGAAGCTTTCTTT | CASTPWTGDTEAFF
. | . | TRBJ2-5 | TRBV20-1 | TGCAGTGCGGGCCCAGCGACCCAGTACTTC | CSAGPATQYF
. | . | TRBJ1-6 | TRBV30 | TGTGCCTGGAGTGTACGGGGGGCGAATTCACCCCTCCACTTT | CAWSVRGANSPLHF
. | . | TRBJ1-1 | TRBV5-4 | TGTGCCAGCAGCTTGGCTCAGGCCCCAGGGAACACTGAAGCTTTCTTT | CASSLAQAPGNTEAFF
once | . | TRBJ2-2 | TRBV7-2 | TGTGCCAGCAGCTTAGTCCAGGTCTATGGGGGAGGCACCGGGGAGCTGTTTTTT | CASSLVQVYGGGTGELFF
. | . | TRBJ1-1 | TRBV15 | TGTGCCACCAGCAGAGAGTTTGCCAGGGAGGTAGCTTTCTTT | CATSREFAREVAFF
. | TRBD1 | TRBJ1-5 | TRBV6-1 | TGTGCCAGCAGGAGGACAGGGGATGAGCCCCAGCATTTT | CASRRTGDEPQHF
. | . | TRBJ1-1 | TRBV13 | TGTGCCAGCAGCTTCTTTGTGGGTGCGGGGACCGAAGCTTTCTTT | CASSFFVGAGTEAFF
. | . | TRBJ1-2 | TRBV29-1 | TGCAGCGTTGGAGAAAGACTAACGGGAGGCTACACCTTC | CSVGERLTGGYTF
. | TRBD1 | TRBJ2-6 | TRBV19 | TGTGCCAGTAGTACTGGACAGGGGGCGGCCTCTGGGGCCAACGTCCTGACTTTC | CASSTGQGAASGANVLTF
. | TRBD1 | TRBJ1-2 | TRBV5-1 | TGCGCCAGCAGCTGGACAGGGATCGGCTACACCTTC | CASSWTGIGYTF
. | . | TRBJ1-1 | TRBV19 | TGTGCCAGTGGGCCCTTCGCTGAAGCTTTCTTT | CASGPFAEAFF
. | . | TRBJ1-1 | TRBV12-5 | TGTGCTAGTGGTTTGGGCAGCCCGAACACTGAAGCTTTCTTT | CASGLGSPNTEAFF
. | . | TRBJ1-5 | TRBV27 | TGTGCCAGCAGGCCCCCGGGAGGGAATCAGCCCCAGCATTTT | CASRPPGGNQPQHF
. | . | TRBJ2-1 | TRBV19 | TGTGCCAGTAGTATGAGGGAGCTCTCCTACAATGAGCAGTTCTTC | CASSMRELSYNEQFF
. | TRBD2 | TRBJ2-7 | TRBV6-1 | TGTGCCAGCAGTGAGGGGACTAGCGGGAGCTTCCTCTTGAAGCAGTACTTC | CASSEGTSGSFLLKQYF
once | . | TRBJ1-2 | TRBV5-4 | TGTGCCAGCAGCTTTTTTGCCCGAGATGGCTACACCTTC | CASSFFARDGYTF
. | . | TRBJ2-5 | TRBV18 | TGTGCCAGCTCACCGGTCAGGGGGGGTCGGGAGACCCAGTACTTC | CASSPVRGGRETQYF
. | . | TRBJ1-1 | TRBV4-1 | TGCGCCAGCAGCCAAACCGGGACACAGAACACTGAAGCTTTCTTT | CASSQTGTQNTEAFF
. | . | TRBJ2-3 | TRBV10-3 | TGTGCCAGCCGATACAGGGATAGCACAGATACGCAGTATTTT | CASRYRDSTDTQYF
. | . | TRBJ2-1 | TRBV10-1 | TGCGCCAGCAGTTACCGGGACGAGTGGTTCTTC | CASSYRDEWFF
once | . | TRBJ1-1 | TRBV7-2 | TGTGCCAGCAGCTTCACACAGGTCGGGGGCACTGAAGCTTTCTTT | CASSFTQVGGTEAFF
. | TRBD2 | TRBJ2-1 | TRBV6-5 | TGTGCCAGCAGTACAAGGACTAGAACCAATGAGCAGTTCTTC | CASSTRTRTNEQFF
. | . | TRBJ2-3 | TRBV9 | TGTGCCAGCAGCGTAGGGGTAGCGGCAGATACGCAGTATTTT | CASSVGVAADTQYF
once | TRBD1 | TRBJ1-2 | TRBV9 | TGTGCCAGCAGCTCCTCGACAGGGACCCCATATGGCTACACCTTC | CASSSSTGTPYGYTF
. | . | TRBJ2-3 | TRBV7-4 | TGTGCCAGCAGCCAAGCCGAATTTACCGGGACAACAACTAGCACAGATACGCAGTATTTT | CASSQAEFTGTTTSTDTQYF
. | . | TRBJ1-1 | TRBV5-1 | TGCGCCAGCGGGTTGACAGACCCTGGGGCTTTCTTT | CASGLTDPGAFF
. | . | TRBJ2-1 | TRBV14 | TGTGCCAGCAGCCAAGCAGTCAGCGGCCGCCGTGCATACAATGAGCAGTTCTTC | CASSQAVSGRRAYNEQFF
. | TRBD1 | TRBJ1-3 | TRBV28 | TGTGCCAGCCTCGGGACAGTAGTGACTGGAAACACCATATATTTT | CASLGTVVTGNTIYF
. | . | TRBJ1-2 | TRBV29-1 | TGCAGCGTTGAAGGAGGGTGGGGGGCCGGTGACGGCTACACCTTC | CSVEGGWGAGDGYTF
. | . | TRBJ1-2 | TRBV9 | TGTGCCAGCAGCGTAGGGAAGAATCCATATGGCTACACCTTC | CASSVGKNPYGYTF
. | TRBD2 | TRBJ2-3 | TRBV5-1 | TGCGCCAGCAGCTTGGCTAGCGGGAGTAGGACAGATACGCAGTATTTT | CASSLASGSRTDTQYF
. | . | TRBJ1-3 | TRBV9 | TGTGCCAGCAGCCGCACCGTCCTGTCTGGAAACACCATATATTTT | CASSRTVLSGNTIYF
. | TRBD1 | TRBJ2-7 | TRBV28 | TGTGCCAGCAGTATCGACAGGGTAAGCCACGAGCAGTACTTC | CASSIDRVSHEQYF
. | TRBD1 | TRBJ1-5 | TRBV27 | TGTGCCAGCAGGCGGGGGACAGATAGCAATCAGCCCCAGCATTTT | CASRRGTDSNQPQHF
. | . | TRBJ2-3 | TRBV5-4 | TGTGCCAGCGGCTGGTTTGGGGTCACAGATACGCAGTATTTT | CASGWFGVTDTQYF
. | . | TRBJ2-7 | TRBV6-1 | TGTGCCAGCAGTGCTTGGGACGGGGGCTACGAGCAGTACTTC | CASSAWDGGYEQYF
. | . | TRBJ2-7 | TRBV7-9 | TGTGCCAGCAGCTTAGAACCGACACTCTCCTACGAGCAGTACTTC | CASSLEPTLSYEQYF